Following are 13 T cell receptor beta chains from one sample sequenced in a study of T cells in Graves' hyperthyroidism and ophthalmopathy. It was RNA transcripts that yielded the amplified TCR beta CDR3 regions. When the TCR CDR3 underwent first-round RT-PCR, the HTBI primer set was used. TCRdb recomputed calls from the multiplex PCR reads with MiXCR, one row per CDR3 protein. The sample includes about 620,000 distinct CDR3 sequences, 15% to 20% of them seen just once. Sequenced input: blood. The receptors shown here come from a woman younger than 45 with Graves' hyperthyroidism.

This clonotype showed up just a few times. DNA for the CDR3: TGCAGTGCTACTCCACTTACAGGGGTCACAGATACGCAGTATTTT. Protein sequence: CSATPLTGVTDTQYF. The chain employs TRBV20-1 and TRBJ2-3, with 7 bases fitting TRBD1. Germline V gives CDR1 DFQATT, CDR2 SNEGSKA (reference sequence). Trimming at V came to 4 bases and at J to 2 bases, leaving 9 bases not matched to a gene. The CDR3 has 15 residues.

This clonotype was counted only a few times. The chain combines TRBV5-1 with TRBJ1-5; maybe TRBD1 (5 bases). Trimming left V 0 bases short and J 0 bases short, with 7 bases between. In germline, CDR1 is SGHRS, CDR2 YFSETQ. The CDR3 is made up of 15 amino acids. The CDR3 nucleotides are TGCGCCAGCAGCTTGGAAGGACATAGCAATCAGCCCCAGCATTTT. Residues: CASSLEGHSNQPQHF.

The chain employs TRBV7-9 and TRBJ2-3; no reliable D call. The germline V gene encodes CDR1 SEHNR and CDR2 FQNEAQ (reference sequence). This CDR3 region has 16 residues. Trimming removed 5 bases from V and 4 bases from J, with 19 bases in between. The CDR3 DNA sequence: TGTGCCAGCAGCCCCGGGTACTTCGAGTTCTCAGATACGCAGTATTTT. This sequence encodes CASSPGYFEFSDTQYF.

This clonotype was recorded many times. The V and J genes are TRBV2 and TRBJ2-5, with a possible D match to TRBD1 (6 bases). CDR3 length equals 15 residues. Germline assignment: CDR1 SNHLY and CDR2 FYNNEI. The V end lost 2 bases, the J end lost 3 bases, and 13 bases lay between the germline ends. The CDR3 protein is CASSEIKAGEETQYF. The DNA of the CDR3 is TGTGCCAGCAGTGAAATTAAAGCAGGGGAAGAGACCCAGTACTTC.

V and J are TRBV24-1 and TRBJ1-1; no firm D call. Trimming took 3 bases from V and 3 from J, leaving 7 bases between them. The CDR3 has 13 residues. The germline CDR1 and CDR2 sequences are KGHDR and SFDVKD. DNA of the CDR3: TGTGCCACCAGTGATAGTACCTACACTGAAGCTTTCTTT. Protein product: CATSDSTYTEAFF.

The V call is TRBV11-2, the J call TRBJ2-5; 7 bases map to TRBD2. V was clipped by 6 bases and J by 1 base; unmatched bases: 8. CDR3 length: 15 amino acids. Per the germline V gene, CDR1 is SGHAT and CDR2 is FQNNGV. CDR3 amino acids: CASRSLGGSQETQYF. The CDR3 nucleotides read TGTGCCAGCAGATCGCTCGGGGGGTCCCAAGAGACCCAGTACTTC. The whole variable domain, remainder taken from reference TRBV11-2 and TRBJ2-5, is EAGVAQSPRYKIIEKRQSVAFWCNPISGHATLYWYQQILGQGPKLLIQFQNNGVVDDSQLPKDRFSAERLKGVDSTLKIQPAKLEDSAVYLCASRSLGGSQETQYFGPGTRLLVL.

This clonotype has a handful of counts. V and J are TRBV19 and TRBJ1-5; perhaps TRBD1 as D (6 bases). Germline CDR1 and CDR2: LNHDA and SQIVND (reference sequence). The CDR3 covers 16 residues. The V end lost 7 bases, the J end lost 1 base, and 17 bases lay between the germline ends. The CDR3 DNA is TGTGCCAGTAAAAGGGGGGGGGCGTGGAGCAATCAGCCCCAGCATTTT. As protein: CASKRGGAWSNQPQHF. Complete variable domain (other parts from reference TRBV19 and TRBJ1-5): DGGITQSPKYLFRKEGQNVTLSCEQNLNHDAMYWYRQDPGQGLRLIYYSQIVNDFQKGDIAEGYSVSREKKESFPLTVTSAQKNPTAFYLCASKRGGAWSNQPQHFGDGTRLSIL.

This clonotype was observed at least ten times. The chain links TRBV9 to TRBJ1-2; D not certain. CDR3 length: 16 amino acids. Looked up from germline, CDR1 is SGDLS and CDR2 is YYNGEE. V was trimmed by 0 bases and J by 1 base, leaving 13 bases between them. This CDR3 reads CASSVAEGRGNYGYTF. The DNA of the CDR3 is TGTGCCAGCAGCGTAGCTGAGGGCCGGGGTAACTATGGCTACACCTTC. Complete variable domain (other parts from reference TRBV9 and TRBJ1-2): DSGVTQTPKHLITATGQRVTLRCSPRSGDLSVYWYQQSLDQGLQFLIQYYNGEERAKGNILERFSAQQFPDLHSELNLSSLELGDSALYFCASSVAEGRGNYGYTFGSGTRLTVV.

The V call is TRBV5-1, the J call TRBJ2-5, with 9 bases identical to TRBD2. V was clipped by 4 bases and J by 1 base; unmatched bases: 8. Per germline, CDR1 SGHRS and CDR2 YFSETQ. This CDR3 comprises 16 residues. CDR3 protein: CASSGTSGRLQETQYF. DNA for the CDR3: TGCGCCAGCAGCGGAACTAGCGGGCGTCTCCAAGAGACCCAGTACTTC.

This clonotype was counted many times. This rearrangement joins TRBV28 to TRBJ1-2; TRBD1 aligns across 8 bases. The V and J ends lost 5 bases and 5 bases, in that order; junction bases with no gene match: 4. This CDR3 has 13 residues. The germline CDR1 and CDR2 sequences are MDHEN and SYDVKM. CDR3: CASSAGGLYGYTF. CDR3 DNA: TGTGCCAGCAGTGCAGGGGGCTTGTATGGCTACACCTTC.

This clonotype was detected a few times. This chain links TRBV30 with TRBJ2-7; 7 nucleotides line up with TRBD2. Trimming removed 3 bases from V and 5 bases from J; junction bases left unmatched: 7. The CDR3 has 13 residues. The V gene's germline CDR1 is GTSNPN and CDR2 SVGIG (reference sequence). This CDR3 reads CAWSFQRGDEQYF. CDR3 DNA: TGTGCCTGGAGCTTCCAGCGGGGCGACGAGCAGTACTTC.

This clonotype was counted many times. The chain joins TRBV30 to TRBJ2-7; no reliable D call. V lost 3 bases, J lost 7 bases, and 16 bases lay in between. CDR3 length: 13 amino acids. Germline V CDR1 and CDR2: GTSNPN, SVGIG (reference sequence). The CDR3 sequence is CAWSPTARGEQYF. The CDR3 DNA follows: TGTGCCTGGAGCCCAACAGCCCGAGGAGAGCAGTACTTC.

This clonotype was seen ten or more times. The V and J genes are TRBV6-1 and TRBJ1-1, with a possible D match to TRBD1 (5 bases). V lost 6 bases to trimming and J lost 1 base, with 21 bases between them. The CDR3 consists of 17 residues. From germline, CDR1 is MNHNS and CDR2 SASEGT. DNA for the CDR3: TGTGCCAGCAGCCCACCAGGAGGGACGAGGCGGAACACTGAAGCTTTCTTT. Translating it yields CASSPPGGTRRNTEAFF.